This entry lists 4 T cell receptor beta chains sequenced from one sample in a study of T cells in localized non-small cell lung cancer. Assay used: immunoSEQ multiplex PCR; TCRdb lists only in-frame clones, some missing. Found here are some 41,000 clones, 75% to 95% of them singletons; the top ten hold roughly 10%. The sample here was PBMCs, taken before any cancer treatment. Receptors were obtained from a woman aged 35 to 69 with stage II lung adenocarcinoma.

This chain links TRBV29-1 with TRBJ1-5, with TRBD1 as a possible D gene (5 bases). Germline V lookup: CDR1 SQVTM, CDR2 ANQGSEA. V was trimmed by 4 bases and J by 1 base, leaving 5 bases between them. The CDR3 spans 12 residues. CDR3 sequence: CSVGDSNQPQHF. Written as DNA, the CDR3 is TGCAGCGTTGGGGACAGCAATCAGCCCCAGCATTTT.

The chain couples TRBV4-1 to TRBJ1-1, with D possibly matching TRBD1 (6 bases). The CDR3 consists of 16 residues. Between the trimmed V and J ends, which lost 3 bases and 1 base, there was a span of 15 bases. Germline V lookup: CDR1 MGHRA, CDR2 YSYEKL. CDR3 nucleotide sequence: TGCGCCAGCAGCCACGCCACAGGGAGTCAGAACACTGAAGCTTTCTTT. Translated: CASSHATGSQNTEAFF.

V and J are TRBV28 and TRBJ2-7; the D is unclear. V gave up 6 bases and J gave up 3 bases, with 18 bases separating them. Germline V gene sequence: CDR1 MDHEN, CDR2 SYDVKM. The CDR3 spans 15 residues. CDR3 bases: TGTGCCAGCAGCGACGGACCCTCGCGGCACTACGAGCAGTACTTC. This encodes CASSDGPSRHYEQYF.

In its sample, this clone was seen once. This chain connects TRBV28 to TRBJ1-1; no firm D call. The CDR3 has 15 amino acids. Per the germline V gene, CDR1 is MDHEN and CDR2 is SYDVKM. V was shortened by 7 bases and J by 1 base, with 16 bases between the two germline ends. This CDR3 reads CASTPITMGNTEAFF. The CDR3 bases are TGTGCCAGCACCCCGATCACAATGGGGAACACTGAAGCTTTCTTT.